This T cell receptor (beta chain) was sequenced in a study of cytomegalovirus exposure and HLA in healthy donors. Measured with immunoSEQ multiplex PCR; TCRdb has only the in-frame clones, and not every one. The table records about 130,000 clones, about 88% of them present only once. Germline CDR1 SNHLY, CDR2 FYNNEI. The V end lost 8 bases, the J end lost 4 bases, and 14 bases lay between the germline ends. The CDR3 sequence is 13 residues long. The specimen was PBMCs. This chain joins TRBV2 and TRBJ1-2; perhaps TRBD1 as D (6 bases). This receptor was identified in a woman younger than 35 in good health and CMV-seronegative. Here the CDR3 reads CASGTGSFYGYTF. As DNA, the CDR3 is TGTGCCAGCGGAACAGGGAGCTTCTATGGCTACACCTTC. The variable domain in full, with the rest retrieved from reference TRBV2 and TRBJ1-2, is EPEVTQTPSHQVTQMGQEVILRCVPISNHLYFYWYRQILGQKVEFLVSFYNNEISEKSEIFDDQFSVERPDGSNFTLKIRSTKLEDSAMYFCASGTGSFYGYTFGSGTRLTVV.